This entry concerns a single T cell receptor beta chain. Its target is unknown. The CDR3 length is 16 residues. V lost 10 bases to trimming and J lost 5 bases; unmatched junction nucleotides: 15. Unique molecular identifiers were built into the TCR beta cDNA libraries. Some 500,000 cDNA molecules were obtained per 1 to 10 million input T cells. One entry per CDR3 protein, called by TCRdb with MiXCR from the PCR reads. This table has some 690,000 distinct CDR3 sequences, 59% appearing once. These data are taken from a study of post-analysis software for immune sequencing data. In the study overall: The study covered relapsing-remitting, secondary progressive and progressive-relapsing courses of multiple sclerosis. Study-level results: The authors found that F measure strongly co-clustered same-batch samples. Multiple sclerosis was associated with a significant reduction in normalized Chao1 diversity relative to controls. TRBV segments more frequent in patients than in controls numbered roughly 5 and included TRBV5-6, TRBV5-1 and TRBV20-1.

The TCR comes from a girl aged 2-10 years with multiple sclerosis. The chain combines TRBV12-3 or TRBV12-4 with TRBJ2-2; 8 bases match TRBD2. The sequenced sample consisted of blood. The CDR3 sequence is CATSPLGSGKTGELFF. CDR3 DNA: TGTGCCACCTCACCCCTTGGTAGCGGGAAGACCGGGGAGCTGTTTTTT.